This T cell receptor (beta chain) is drawn from a study of siplizumab effects on memory and regulatory T cells. Germline loops: CDR1 MNHNS, CDR2 SASEGT. This CDR3 has 13 amino acids. V shed 9 bases and J shed 0 bases, with 9 bases lying between them. Generated by immunoSEQ multiplex PCR, the TCRdb table keeps only in-frame clones and is missing some. Of roughly 100,000 clones listed, about nine tenths are singletons. This clone appeared once. Its matching antigen is unknown. Study results and limitations: Only a minor fraction of alloreactive clones mapped to unstimulated subsets. The naive T cell population seemed more diverse than memory cells and seemed a major contributor to the alloresponse.

The source material was non-Treg CD4+ T cells sorted from blood. The V call is TRBV6-1, the J call TRBJ1-3, with TRBD1 as a possible D gene (5 bases). This clonotype originated in a human donor in good health. As DNA, the CDR3 is TGTGCCAGTACAGGCATCTCTGGAAACACCATATATTTT. Translation: CASTGISGNTIYF.